This TCR beta chain was sequenced during a study of regulatory T cells in long-lasting Graves disease. Across the study: Recently diagnosed Graves' patients had received antithyroid drugs for under 3 months.

Worth noting for this clonotype: What it recognizes is unknown.

Arm-PCR of CDR3 regions and iRepertoire HTBI primers were the basis on which TCR beta libraries were built. MiXCR was run by TCRdb on the multiplex PCR reads, yielding one entry per CDR3 protein. The sample carries about 240,000 distinct CDR3 sequences, about 19% recorded once. Time point meaning: newly diagnosed GD, antithyroid drugs for less than 3 months. PBMC RNA was the source of the TCR library. With EDTA tubes as the receptacles, about 9.2 milliliters of peripheral blood were drawn. Study-level findings and limits: More public clonotypes were shared by persistent patients (about 3,000) than by new patients (approximately 1,000). The small sample size may have reduced accuracy.

The receptor comes from a female donor with Graves disease. Sequencing was performed on peripheral blood mononuclear cells (PBMCs), taken at new diagnosis, from a patient treated with antithyroid drugs.

This CDR3 is CASSLSGTEKLFF. The CDR3 coding sequence is TGTGCCAGCAGCTTATCAGGGACTGAAAAACTGTTTTTT. The V and J genes are TRBV7-2 and TRBJ1-4, with D maybe TRBD1 (5 bases). Looked up from germline, CDR1 is SGHTA and CDR2 is FQGNSA. The CDR3 runs to 13 residues. V lost 2 bases to trimming and J lost 7 bases, with 8 bases between them.